These 9 T cell receptor beta chains were sequenced from one sample in a study of cytomegalovirus exposure and HLA in healthy donors (dated 2017 in TCRdb). Preparation of the library involved the immunoSEQ multiplex PCR assay. For the multiplex PCR, a mixture combining 60 forward primers for TCR Vbeta segments and 13 reverse primers for TCR Jbeta segments was used. TCRdb took this table from immuneACCESS and kept in-frame rearrangements with V and J called. Such tables lack part of the clones; where checked against another copy, unresolved V genes explain under half of the gap, and the rest is unexplained. The sample table holds some 200,000 clones, of which 70% to 80% were seen once. The top ten hold approximately 0.4% of the sample. The sample consisted of PBMCs. Every receptor here comes from a male donor in good health and CMV-seropositive.

The V call is TRBV16, the J call TRBJ2-7; D unresolved. This CDR3 comprises 15 residues. Germline assignment: CDR1 KGHSY and CDR2 FQNENV. V was trimmed by 4 bases and J by 0 bases, leaving 13 bases between them. CDR3 nucleotides: TGTGCCAGCAGCCTCTCCCCGGGTAGCTCCTACGAGCAGTACTTC. Translation gives CASSLSPGSSYEQYF.

The CDR3 coding sequence is TGTGCCAGCTCCCCCTACCCAGGGGGCGTGAACACCGGGGAGCTGTTTTTT. This sequence encodes CASSPYPGGVNTGELFF. The chain is built from TRBV7-6 and TRBJ2-2; 8 bases map to TRBD1. The CDR3 consists of 17 residues. Germline CDR1 and CDR2: SGHVS and FNYEAQ. V shed 8 bases and J 1 base; nucleotides not matched to a gene: 12.

The rearrangement joins TRBV30 to TRBJ1-1; D gene ambiguous. The germline V and J ends were trimmed by 2 bases and 4 bases, with 11 bases remaining between them. Germline loops: CDR1 GTSNPN, CDR2 SVGIG (reference sequence). The CDR3 spans 13 residues. This CDR3 is CAWSSEVITEAFF. In DNA, the CDR3 is TGTGCCTGGAGTTCGGAGGTTATCACTGAAGCTTTCTTT.

The chain links TRBV2 to TRBJ1-6; TRBD1 matches 11 bases. CDR3 length equals 15 residues. Germline V gene data show CDR1 as SNHLY and CDR2 as FYNNEI. J gave up 5 bases and V 6 bases, and 3 bases lay outside the gene matches. The CDR3 spells CASRGQGDDNSPLHF. CDR3 nucleotide sequence: TGTGCCAGCAGGGGACAGGGGGACGATAATTCACCCCTCCACTTT.

CDR3 loop: CASSSGTGGFTNQPQHF. In DNA, the CDR3 is TGTGCCAGCAGCTCAGGGACAGGGGGCTTCACCAATCAGCCCCAGCATTTT. The genes are TRBV7-2 and TRBJ1-5, with 12 positions matching TRBD1. V lost 4 bases to trimming and J lost 3 bases; unmatched junction nucleotides: 7. This CDR3 region has 17 residues. Germline V gene sequence: CDR1 SGHTA, CDR2 FQGNSA.

In regard to this clone: One end of the junction does not line up with germline, which may come from a read error. The chain employs TRBV2 and TRBJ2-3, with D perhaps TRBD1 (5 bases). The CDR3 is 11 amino acids. The germline CDR1 and CDR2 sequences are SNHLY and FYNNEI. For the CDR3, the DNA is TGTGCCAGCAGTGAAGGACAAGTTGGGGCGTTT. This sequence encodes CASSEGQVGAF. The complete variable domain, with remaining parts taken from reference TRBV2 and TRBJ2-3, reads EPEVTQTPSHQVTQMGQEVILRCVPISNHLYFYWYRQILGQKVEFLVSFYNNEISEKSEIFDDQFSVERPDGSNFTLKIRSTKLEDSAMYFCASSEGQVGAFGPGTRLTVL.

The chain uses TRBV9 and TRBJ1-6; D remains ambiguous. Deletions cut 0 bases from V and 10 bases from J, with 11 bases between. CDR3 size: 14 residues. Germline V gene lookup returns CDR1 SGDLS and CDR2 YYNGEE. DNA of the CDR3: TGTGCCAGCAGCGTAGCTGCCCGGGAATCACCCCTCCACTTT. Amino acid sequence: CASSVAARESPLHF.

This chain joins TRBV9 and TRBJ2-2, with 9 bases that match TRBD1. Germline-derived CDR1 and CDR2 are SGDLS and YYNGEE. Trimming cost V 3 bases and J 2 bases; bases outside gene matches: 11. The CDR3 covers 18 residues. In DNA form, the CDR3 reads TGTGCCAGCAGCGAGCCGGCCCAGGGACAGGGTAACACCGGGGAGCTGTTTTTT. It specifies CASSEPAQGQGNTGELFF.

This clone has a handful of counts. This chain joins TRBV9 and TRBJ2-7; 8 bases are shared with TRBD2. Germline trimming cut 2 bases from V and 2 bases from J; bases unmatched to any gene: 3. There are 14 residues in the CDR3. CDR1 and CDR2 from the germline V gene are SGDLS and YYNGEE. CDR3 amino acids: CASSVSGDTYEQYF. As DNA, the CDR3 is TGTGCCAGCAGCGTTAGCGGGGATACCTACGAGCAGTACTTC.